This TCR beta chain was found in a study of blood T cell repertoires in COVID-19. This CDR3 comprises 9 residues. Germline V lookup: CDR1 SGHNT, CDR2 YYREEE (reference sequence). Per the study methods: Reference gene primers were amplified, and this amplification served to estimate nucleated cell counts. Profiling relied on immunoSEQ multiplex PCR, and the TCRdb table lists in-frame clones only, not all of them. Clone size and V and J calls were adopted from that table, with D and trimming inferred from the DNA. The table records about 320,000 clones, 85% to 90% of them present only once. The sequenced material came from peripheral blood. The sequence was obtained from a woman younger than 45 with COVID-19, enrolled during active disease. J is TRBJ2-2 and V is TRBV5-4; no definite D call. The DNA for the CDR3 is TGTGCTAATACCGGGGAGCTGTTTTTT. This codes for CANTGELFF.